This T cell receptor (beta chain) was sequenced during a study of blood T cell repertoires in COVID-19. Per the authors' pipeline: Estimates of nucleated cell counts were drawn from the amplification of reference gene primers. The repertoire was sequenced with immunoSEQ multiplex PCR; TCRdb's copy has only in-frame clones and lacks some. Clone size and V and J calls were adopted from that table, with D and trimming inferred from the DNA. The sample carries 400,000 to 550,000 clones, approximately 90% recorded once. V shed 3 bases and J shed 0 bases, with 6 bases lying between them. The germline CDR1 and CDR2 sequences are ENHRY and SYGVKD. The CDR3 sequence is 14 residues long.

Sequencing was done on a sample of peripheral blood. The TCR originated in a woman aged 30 to 39 with acute or convalescent COVID-19. The chain is built from TRBV10-3 and TRBJ1-3; D is unclear. The CDR3 DNA follows: TGTGCCATCAGTGAATCCAGCTCTGGAAACACCATATATTTT. It codes for CAISESSSGNTIYF.